This T cell receptor beta chain appears in the sequencing data of a study of T cell changes during pregnancy in multiple sclerosis. For this clone: One end of the junction fails to match germline, which may point to a read error.

The repertoire was sequenced with immunoSEQ multiplex PCR; TCRdb's copy has only in-frame clones and lacks some. The table lists 90,000 or so clones, 75% to 95% of them singletons, with around 2% in the top ten. The CDR3 runs 14 residues. The germline gives CDR1 SSHAT, CDR2 FNYEAQ (reference sequence). This rearrangement joins TRBV7-7 to TRBJ1-2, with 8 bases aligning to TRBD1. This sample comprised peripheral blood, obtained in the first trimester of pregnancy. The sequence derives from a female donor in good health, enrolled as a control in a pregnancy study. The CDR3 bases are TGTGCTAGCAGCAAACTGACAGGGGACTATGGCTACACCTTC. Amino acids: CASSKLTGDYGYTF.